These 27 T cell receptor beta chains came from one sample sequenced in a study of shared clonotypes between healthy human individuals. The method was immunoSEQ multiplex PCR; TCRdb's version includes in-frame clones alone and lacks a portion of them. The sample lists approximately 740,000 clones, around 92% seen once, with under 30% in the top ten. Naive CD8 cells, CD45RO-negative and positively selected for CCR7, excluded terminally differentiated effector memory CD45RA+ cells. Sample: naive CD8+ T cells sorted from blood. All receptors come from a man aged 25-45 years in good health.

V and J are TRBV9 and TRBJ2-1, with a possible D match to TRBD2 (6 bases). Trimming left V 0 bases short and J 4 bases short, with 17 bases between. Germline V CDR1 and CDR2: SGDLS, YYNGEE. This CDR3 comprises 17 residues. In nucleotides, the CDR3 is TGTGCCAGCAGCGTAGCTACGGGGGTCCGTTCTTACAATGAGCAGTTCTTC. It is translated as CASSVATGVRSYNEQFF.

The chain uses TRBV27 and TRBJ2-1, with TRBD2 matching 7 bases. V lost 3 bases and J lost 3; bases outside the gene matches: 5. From germline, CDR1 is MNHEY and CDR2 SMNVEV (reference sequence). This CDR3 contains 15 residues. CDR3 coding DNA: TGTGCCAGCAGTTTTTTGCCTAGCGGCTACAATGAGCAGTTCTTC. It codes for CASSFLPSGYNEQFF.

The rearrangement uses TRBV6-5 and TRBJ1-2, with D possibly TRBD1 on 5 matching bases. The V end was cut by 0 bases, the J end by 2 bases, with 10 bases between. The V gene's germline CDR1 is MNHEY and CDR2 SVGAGI. The CDR3 has 15 amino acids. In nucleotides, the CDR3 is TGTGCCAGCAGTTACTCGAGGTCAGGGAACTATGGCTACACCTTC. Its translation is CASSYSRSGNYGYTF.

Worth noting for this clone: The junction and the germline gene differ at one end; a read error may be behind it. The DNA of the CDR3 is TGTGCCAGCAGTGAAGGGTGCCCCCTCTTT. Protein sequence: CASSEGCPLF. The chain carries TRBV2 and TRBJ1-1; the D is unclear. Germline CDR1 reads SNHLY; CDR2 reads FYNNEI. The CDR3 loop spans 10 amino acids. The full variable domain, its missing parts supplied by reference TRBV2 and TRBJ1-1, is EPEVTQTPSHQVTQMGQEVILRCVPISNHLYFYWYRQILGQKVEFLVSFYNNEISEKSEIFDDQFSVERPDGSNFTLKIRSTKLEDSAMYFCASSEGCPLFGQGTRLTVV.

The V and J genes are TRBV11-2 and TRBJ1-1; no reliable D call. Deletions cut 4 bases from V and 4 bases from J, with 13 bases between. The CDR3 spans 14 residues. Germline V gene sequence: CDR1 SGHAT, CDR2 FQNNGV. The CDR3 nucleotides read TGTGCCAGCAGCTACCCCTTGTCGACCACTGAAGCTTTCTTT. Amino acid sequence: CASSYPLSTTEAFF.

Turning to this clone: Other DNA variants within this sample encode the same CDR3. The chain is built from TRBV27 and TRBJ1-1; D is ambiguous. This CDR3 contains 13 residues. The germline CDR1 and CDR2 sequences are MNHEY and SMNVEV (reference sequence). Trimming stripped 2 bases from V and 1 base from J, with 5 bases between. The chain's CDR3 is CASSLGGNTEAFF. The DNA of the CDR3 is TGTGCCAGCAGTTTAGGCGGGAACACTGAAGCTTTCTTT.

The rearrangement uses TRBV29-1 and TRBJ1-2; D is unresolved. Germline assignment: CDR1 SQVTM and CDR2 ANQGSEA. The CDR3 length is 12 residues. V shed 1 base and J shed 2 bases, with 5 bases lying between them. CDR3 bases: TGCAGCGTTGAAGGAGAGAACTATGGCTACACCTTC. Translating gives CSVEGENYGYTF.

This rearrangement joins TRBV7-8 to TRBJ2-7; 8 bases map to TRBD1. The V gene's germline CDR1 is SGHVS and CDR2 FQNEAQ. This CDR3 has 15 residues. Unmatched junction bases numbered 11, after V lost 5 bases and J lost 5 bases. CDR3: CASSPRTGGRNEQYF. CDR3 DNA sequence: TGTGCCAGCAGCCCTCGAACAGGGGGTCGTAACGAGCAGTACTTC.

V and J are TRBV7-2 and TRBJ2-7, with D hard to call. Germline V lookup: CDR1 SGHTA, CDR2 FQGNSA. The V gene lost 0 bases and the J gene lost 6 bases, with 6 bases spanning the gap. CDR3 length: 12 residues. The CDR3 sequence is CASSLASLEQYF. The DNA for the CDR3 is TGTGCCAGCAGCTTAGCCTCTCTCGAGCAGTACTTC.

This chain links TRBV5-6 with TRBJ2-7; no reliable D call. Per the germline V gene, CDR1 is SGHDT and CDR2 is YYEEEE. The V end was cut by 0 bases, the J end by 0 bases, with 10 bases between. The CDR3 runs 15 residues. CDR3 DNA: TGTGCCAGCAGCTTGGCGCGTCTGAGCTCCTACGAGCAGTACTTC. It encodes CASSLARLSSYEQYF.

The CDR3, as DNA: TGTGCCAGCAGCTTGGTGAGGGGTGCTGAAGCTTTCTTT. This encodes CASSLVRGAEAFF. The V gene is TRBV5-6, the J gene TRBJ1-1; D might be TRBD1 (5 bases). CDR1 SGHDT and CDR2 YYEEEE come from the germline V gene. The CDR3 consists of 13 residues. Trimming removed 0 bases from V and 6 bases from J, with 9 bases in between. Based on the CDR3 plus reference TRBV5-6 and TRBJ1-1, the full variable domain is DAGVTQSPTHLIKTRGQQVTLRCSPKSGHDTVSWYQQALGQGPQFIFQYYEEEERQRGNFPDRFSGHQFPNYSSELNVNALLLGDSALYLCASSLVRGAEAFFGQGTRLTVV.

This clone occurred once. This rearrangement joins TRBV27 to TRBJ2-1, with D maybe TRBD2 (5 bases). The ends were cut back, 8 bases at V and 7 bases at J, with 9 bases in the middle. This CDR3 has 11 amino acids. Germline CDR1 is MNHEY and CDR2 is SMNVEV (reference sequence). CDR3: CASLSGNEQFF. The CDR3 nucleotides read TGTGCCAGCCTATCGGGGAATGAGCAGTTCTTC.

This chain uses TRBV9 with TRBJ2-1; 11 positions agree with TRBD2. Losses at the gene ends were 3 bases for V and 8 bases for J; bases not matched to a gene: 10. The germline V gene encodes CDR1 SGDLS and CDR2 YYNGEE. The CDR3 sequence is 16 residues long. CDR3 bases: TGTGCCAGCAGCGGGAGACTAGCGGGGAGGTTGGATGAGCAGTTCTTC. The encoded protein is CASSGRLAGRLDEQFF.

The rearrangement joins TRBV18 to TRBJ2-7; TRBD1 is a possible D gene (5 bases). Germline values: CDR1 KGHSH, CDR2 LQKENI. V lost 3 bases and J lost 4, with 10 bases in between. CDR3 length equals 13 residues. CDR3 in DNA: TGTGCCAGCTCACCTCAACCAGGGTACGAGCAGTACTTC. Translation gives CASSPQPGYEQYF.

The chain has TRBV9 and TRBJ2-2, with 7 bases lining up with TRBD2. V trimming: 7 bases; J trimming: 4 bases; junction bases outside the gene matches: 4. Germline CDR1 SGDLS, CDR2 YYNGEE. The CDR3 extends over 13 amino acids. This CDR3 is CASGDYATGELFF. The CDR3 nucleotides read TGTGCCAGCGGGGACTACGCCACCGGGGAGCTGTTTTTT.

As for this clone: Other DNA variants within this sample encode the same CDR3. This chain connects TRBV9 to TRBJ2-7; D not certain. The CDR3 contains 12 residues. The V gene's germline CDR1 is SGDLS and CDR2 YYNGEE. The V gene lost 3 bases and the J gene lost 1 base, with 5 bases spanning the gap. CDR3 nucleotides: TGTGCCAGCAGCGGGGATTCCTACGAGCAGTACTTC. It translates to CASSGDSYEQYF.

The chain couples TRBV2 to TRBJ2-1, with TRBD2 matching over 7 bases. This CDR3 is built from 13 residues. Germline CDR1 SNHLY, CDR2 FYNNEI. The J segment lost 4 bases and the V segment lost 8 bases, leaving 5 bases of the junction unmatched. This CDR3 is CASPPGLYNEQFF. CDR3 sequence (DNA): TGTGCCAGCCCCCCGGGACTATACAATGAGCAGTTCTTC.

A single count supports this clone. The J gene is TRBJ2-2, the V gene TRBV18; TRBD1 matches at 7 bases. Looked up from germline, CDR1 is KGHSH and CDR2 is LQKENI. The CDR3 covers 13 residues. After removal of 9 bases from V and 6 bases from J, the junction contained 7 bases not matched to a gene. The CDR3 DNA reads as TGTGCCAGTCGACAGGGAGAATCCGGGGAGCTGTTTTTT. It codes for CASRQGESGELFF.

This CDR3 is CASSVLAGGDNEQFF. The CDR3 coding sequence is TGTGCCAGCAGCGTCCTTGCGGGGGGAGACAATGAGCAGTTCTTC. The chain recombines TRBV7-9 with TRBJ2-1; 8 positions match TRBD2. Unmatched junction bases numbered 8, after V lost 5 bases and J lost 5 bases. The CDR3 totals 15 residues. Germline V gene sequence: CDR1 SEHNR, CDR2 FQNEAQ (reference sequence).

The rearrangement links TRBV7-9 to TRBJ2-5; D remains ambiguous. Deletions cut 5 bases from V and 2 bases from J, with 21 bases between. The germline V gene encodes CDR1 SEHNR and CDR2 FQNEAQ (reference sequence). The CDR3 consists of 17 residues. This CDR3 reads CASSPERLSLKQETQYF. CDR3 nucleotide sequence: TGTGCCAGCAGCCCCGAAAGACTGTCCCTCAAACAAGAGACCCAGTACTTC.

The chain joins TRBV4-3 to TRBJ1-1, with 7 bases fitting TRBD1. There are 13 residues in the CDR3. Losses at the gene ends were 5 bases for V and 1 base for J; bases not matched to a gene: 1. CDR1 is LGHNA, CDR2 YSLEER, per germline. The CDR3 region has the DNA TGCGCCAGCAGCTGGGACAGGAACACTGAAGCTTTCTTT. Protein sequence: CASSWDRNTEAFF.

The gene calls are TRBV19 and TRBJ2-7, with 10 bases lining up with TRBD2. The CDR3 has 15 amino acids. The trim removed 0 bases at V and 5 bases at J, leaving 4 bases unmatched. The germline gives CDR1 LNHDA, CDR2 SQIVND (reference sequence). The CDR3: CASSIDGTSVDEQYF. DNA for the CDR3: TGTGCCAGTAGTATAGATGGGACTAGCGTGGACGAGCAGTACTTC. Full variable domain (rest looked up from reference TRBV19 and TRBJ2-7): DGGITQSPKYLFRKEGQNVTLSCEQNLNHDAMYWYRQDPGQGLRLIYYSQIVNDFQKGDIAEGYSVSREKKESFPLTVTSAQKNPTAFYLCASSIDGTSVDEQYFGPGTRLTVT.

This chain uses TRBV27 with TRBJ1-1; possible D gene TRBD1, 6 bases. The ends were cut back, 5 bases at V and 7 bases at J, with 14 bases in the middle. The CDR3 extends over 13 amino acids. CDR1 is MNHEY and CDR2 is SMNVEV in the germline V gene (reference sequence). CDR3 sequence (DNA): TGTGCCAGCAGTGGTCAGGGGTTTGGTGAAGCTTTCTTT. Its protein product is CASSGQGFGEAFF.

The V gene is TRBV6-5, the J gene TRBJ2-1, with D hard to call. Trimming stripped 1 base from V and 0 bases from J, with 7 bases between. Germline V lookup: CDR1 MNHEY, CDR2 SVGAGI. This CDR3 has 15 amino acids. CDR3 in amino acids: CASSYLASSYNEQFF. The CDR3 nucleotides read TGTGCCAGCAGTTACTTGGCGAGCTCCTACAATGAGCAGTTCTTC.

The chain has TRBV7-9 and TRBJ2-7, with 7 bases fitting TRBD1. Germline V gene lookup returns CDR1 SEHNR and CDR2 FQNEAQ (reference sequence). CDR3 length equals 14 residues. Losses at the gene ends were 10 bases for V and 0 bases for J; bases not matched to a gene: 9. CDR3 nucleotides: TGTGCCACCCAACGTGGGACAGACTCCTACGAGCAGTACTTC. It codes for CATQRGTDSYEQYF.

This chain joins TRBV10-2 and TRBJ2-7; 8 bases are shared with TRBD2. Germline V gene lookup returns CDR1 WSHSY and CDR2 SAAADI. This CDR3 comprises 16 residues. Germline trimming cut 6 bases from V and 6 bases from J; bases unmatched to any gene: 16. This chain's CDR3 is CASRRARREGHGEQYF. CDR3 nucleotides: TGCGCCAGCAGGAGGGCACGACGGGAGGGCCATGGCGAGCAGTACTTC.

This chain links TRBV7-8 with TRBJ2-2; TRBD2 agrees at 8 bases. The CDR3 loop spans 15 amino acids. Germline CDR1 SGHVS, CDR2 FQNEAQ. Unmatched junction bases numbered 9, after V lost 5 bases and J lost 7 bases. DNA for the CDR3: TGTGCCAGCAGCCTTAGCGGGGTGGCTGGCGGGGAGCTGTTTTTT. As protein: CASSLSGVAGGELFF.